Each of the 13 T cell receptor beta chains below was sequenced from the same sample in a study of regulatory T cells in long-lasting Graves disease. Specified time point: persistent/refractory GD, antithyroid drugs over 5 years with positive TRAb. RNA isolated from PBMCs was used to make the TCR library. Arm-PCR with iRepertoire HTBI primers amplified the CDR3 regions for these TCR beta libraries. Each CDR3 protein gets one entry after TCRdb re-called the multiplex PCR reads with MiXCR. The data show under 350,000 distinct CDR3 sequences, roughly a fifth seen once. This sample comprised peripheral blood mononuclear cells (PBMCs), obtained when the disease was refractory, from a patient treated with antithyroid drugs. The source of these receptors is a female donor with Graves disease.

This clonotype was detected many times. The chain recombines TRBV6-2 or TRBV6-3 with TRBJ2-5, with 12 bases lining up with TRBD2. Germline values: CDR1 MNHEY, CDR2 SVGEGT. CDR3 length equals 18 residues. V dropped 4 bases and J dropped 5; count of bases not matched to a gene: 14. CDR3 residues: CASSSTRLAGESRETQYF. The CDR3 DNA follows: TGTGCCAGCAGTTCCACCAGACTAGCGGGAGAAAGTCGGGAGACCCAGTACTTC.

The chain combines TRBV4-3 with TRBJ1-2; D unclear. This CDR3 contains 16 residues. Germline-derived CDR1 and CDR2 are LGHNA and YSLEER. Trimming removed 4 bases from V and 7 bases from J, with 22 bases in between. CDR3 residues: CASSRQQDYPFGGYTF. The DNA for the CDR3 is TGCGCCAGCAGCCGCCAGCAGGACTACCCTTTCGGTGGCTACACCTTC.

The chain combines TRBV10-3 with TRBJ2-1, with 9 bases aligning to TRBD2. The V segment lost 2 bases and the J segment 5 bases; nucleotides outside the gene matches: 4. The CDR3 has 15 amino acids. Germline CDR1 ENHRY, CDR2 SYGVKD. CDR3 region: CAISERVAGDNEQFF. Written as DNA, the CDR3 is TGTGCCATCAGTGAGCGGGTAGCGGGAGACAATGAGCAGTTCTTC.

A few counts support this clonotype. The CDR3 DNA sequence: TGCGCCAGCAGCCAAGAGGTGGACCCAAATCAGCCCCAGCATTTT. This sequence encodes CASSQEVDPNQPQHF. V and J are TRBV4-1 and TRBJ1-5; D remains unclear. Per the germline V gene, CDR1 is MGHRA and CDR2 is YSYEKL. This CDR3 has 15 amino acids. V was clipped by 0 bases and J by 4 bases, with 10 bases between them.

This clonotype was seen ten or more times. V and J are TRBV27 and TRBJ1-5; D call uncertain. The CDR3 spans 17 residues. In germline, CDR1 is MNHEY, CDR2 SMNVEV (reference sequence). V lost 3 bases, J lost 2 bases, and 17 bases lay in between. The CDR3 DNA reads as TGTGCCAGCAGTTTGTCGGAAGGGCAGCGTGGCAATCAGCCCCAGCATTTT. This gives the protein CASSLSEGQRGNQPQHF.

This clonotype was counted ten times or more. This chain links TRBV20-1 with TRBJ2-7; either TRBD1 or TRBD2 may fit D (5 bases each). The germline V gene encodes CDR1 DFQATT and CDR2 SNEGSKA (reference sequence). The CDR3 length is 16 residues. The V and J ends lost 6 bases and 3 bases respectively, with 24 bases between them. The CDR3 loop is CSALDEGSGEFYEQYF. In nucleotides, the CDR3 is TGCAGTGCGTTAGACGAGGGGTCGGGTGAGTTCTACGAGCAGTACTTC.

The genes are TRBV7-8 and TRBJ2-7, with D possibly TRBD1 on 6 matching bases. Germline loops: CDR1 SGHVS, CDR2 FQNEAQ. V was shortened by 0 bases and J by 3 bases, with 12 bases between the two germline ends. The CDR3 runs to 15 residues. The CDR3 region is CASSLALQGNYEQYF. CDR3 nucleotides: TGTGCCAGCAGCTTAGCGCTACAGGGTAACTACGAGCAGTACTTC.

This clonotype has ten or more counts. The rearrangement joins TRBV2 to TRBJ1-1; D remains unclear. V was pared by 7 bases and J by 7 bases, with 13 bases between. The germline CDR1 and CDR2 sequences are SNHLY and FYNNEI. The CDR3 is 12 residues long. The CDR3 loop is CASIIGGIEAFF. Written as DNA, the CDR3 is TGTGCCAGCATAATTGGAGGGATTGAAGCTTTCTTT.

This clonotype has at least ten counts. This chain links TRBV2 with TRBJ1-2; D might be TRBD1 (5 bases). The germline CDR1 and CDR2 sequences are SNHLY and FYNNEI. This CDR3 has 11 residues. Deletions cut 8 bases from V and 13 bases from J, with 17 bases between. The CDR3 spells CASLEAGTITF. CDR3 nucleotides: TGTGCCAGCCTCGAGGCCGGGACTATCACCTTC.

CDR3 residues: CASSRGGSYEQYF. CDR3 in DNA: TGTGCCAGCAGTCGGGGGGGTTCGTACGAGCAGTACTTC. The gene calls are TRBV27 and TRBJ2-7; TRBD2 matches 8 bases. V shed 5 bases and J 4 bases; nucleotides not matched to a gene: 4. CDR3 size: 13 residues. The germline V gene has CDR1 MNHEY and CDR2 SMNVEV (reference sequence).

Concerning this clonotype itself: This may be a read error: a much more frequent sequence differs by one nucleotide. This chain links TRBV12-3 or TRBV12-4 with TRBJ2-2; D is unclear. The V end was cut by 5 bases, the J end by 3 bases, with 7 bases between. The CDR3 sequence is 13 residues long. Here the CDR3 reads CASSQADTGELFF. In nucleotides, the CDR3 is TGTGCCAGCAGTCAGGCAGACACCGGGGAGCTGTTTTTT.

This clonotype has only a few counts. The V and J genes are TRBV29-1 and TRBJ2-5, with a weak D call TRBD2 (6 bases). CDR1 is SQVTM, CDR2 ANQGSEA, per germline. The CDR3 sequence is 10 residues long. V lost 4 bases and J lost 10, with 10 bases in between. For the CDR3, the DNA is TGCAGCGTTGCGGGAGAACACCAGTACTTC. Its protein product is CSVAGEHQYF.

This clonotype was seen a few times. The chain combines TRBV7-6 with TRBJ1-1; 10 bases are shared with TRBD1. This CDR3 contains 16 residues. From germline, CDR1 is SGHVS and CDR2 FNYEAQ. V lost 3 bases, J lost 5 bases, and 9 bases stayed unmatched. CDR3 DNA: TGTGCCAGCAGCTTGGCAGACAGGGGGCATCGGACTGAAGCTTTCTTT. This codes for CASSLADRGHRTEAFF.